This T cell receptor beta chain was identified during a study of Ad26.COV2.S vaccination and SARS-CoV-2 variants. Study-wide findings and caveats: Individuals receiving vaccine had higher spike-specific TCR breadth than placebo recipients did. Total responses of T cells may have been underestimated by the analyses of TCR breadth and depth. Vaccinees reportedly had broad spike-specific CD8+ and CD4+ T cell responses.

This CDR3 has 14 amino acids. After removal of 2 bases from V and 9 bases from J, the junction contained 7 bases not matched to a gene. CDR1 is WNHNN and CDR2 is SYGVQD in the germline V gene (reference sequence). This table comes from immunoSEQ multiplex PCR, and its TCRdb copy is limited to in-frame clones, with some not included. This table holds 300,000 to 450,000 clones, about 91% found once. A remark on this clone: Its target is unknown.

This clonotype was obtained from a human donor who had recovered from COVID-19. V usage is TRBV10-1 and J usage is TRBJ2-3; 8 bases map to TRBD2. The source material was peripheral blood, sampled after recovery from COVID-19. The CDR3 spells CASSETGGLRTQYF. In DNA form, the CDR3 reads TGCGCCAGCAGTGAGACGGGGGGGCTGAGGACGCAGTATTTT.